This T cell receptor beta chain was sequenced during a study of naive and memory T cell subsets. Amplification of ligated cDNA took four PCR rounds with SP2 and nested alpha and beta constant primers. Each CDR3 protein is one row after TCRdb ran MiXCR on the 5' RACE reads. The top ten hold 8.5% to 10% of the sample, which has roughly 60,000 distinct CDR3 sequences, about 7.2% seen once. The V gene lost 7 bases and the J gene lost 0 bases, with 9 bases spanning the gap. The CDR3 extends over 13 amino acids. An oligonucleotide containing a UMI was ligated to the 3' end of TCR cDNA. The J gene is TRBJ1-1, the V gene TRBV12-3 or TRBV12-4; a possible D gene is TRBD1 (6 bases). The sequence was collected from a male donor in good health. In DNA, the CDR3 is TGTGCCAGCACAGGACAGATGAACACTGAAGCTTTCTTT. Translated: CASTGQMNTEAFF.